The rows below give T cell receptor beta chains drawn from one sample of a study of human T cells and chemical hapten exposure. TCRdb re-called the RACE reads with MiXCR, one entry per CDR3 protein. The table shows about 270,000 distinct CDR3 sequences, with approximately 7.5% occurring only once. The starting material was whole blood, obtained in connection with sensitization to the hapten diphenylcyclopropenone (DPC). Receptor source: a young man with alopecia areata. Some clones in this sample may be carry-over from other donors' samples. Each CDR3 is given with its conserved first and last residue. The order of the fields is V gene, clone size, J gene, CDR3 length, D gene, CDR3 DNA, CDR3 protein. A D gene is named only where the DNA matches it firmly. Some rows mark clone size as missing; the rest say once, few, many or name a class of expanded clone.

v_gene: TRBV7-2; abundance: NA; j_gene: TRBJ1-1; len: 15; d_gene: NA; CDR3nt: TGTGCCAGCAGCTTGGGGTTTCGCGTGAACACTGAAGCTTTCTTT; CDR3aa: CASSLGFRVNTEAFF
v_gene: TRBV12-3/TRBV12-4; abundance: few; j_gene: TRBJ1-4; len: 13; d_gene: NA; CDR3nt: TGTGCCAGCAGTCCCGGCCCCTATGAAAAACTGTTTTTT; CDR3aa: CASSPGPYEKLFF
v_gene: TRBV6-1; abundance: NA; j_gene: TRBJ2-7; len: 14; d_gene: TRBD2; CDR3nt: TGTGCCAGCATCCTTTGGGCGGGGGGTGAGGAGCAGTACTTC; CDR3aa: CASILWAGGEEQYF
v_gene: TRBV10-3; abundance: many; j_gene: TRBJ1-6; len: 15; d_gene: NA; CDR3nt: TGTGCCATCAGTGAGTTCGACAGGCTAAATTCACCCCTCCACTTT; CDR3aa: CAISEFDRLNSPLHF
v_gene: TRBV6-2/TRBV6-3; abundance: few; j_gene: TRBJ1-3; len: 18; d_gene: NA; CDR3nt: TGTGCCAGCAGTTACAACCCGACGGGGGCCGCTTCTGGAAACACCATATATTTT; CDR3aa: CASSYNPTGAASGNTIYF
v_gene: TRBV10-1; abundance: few; j_gene: TRBJ2-3; len: 14; d_gene: NA; CDR3nt: TGCGCCAGCAGTGACGGCTTGCCTCCCGATACGCAGTATTTT; CDR3aa: CASSDGLPPDTQYF
v_gene: TRBV20-1; abundance: NA; j_gene: TRBJ1-4; len: 13; d_gene: NA; CDR3nt: TGCAGTGCTAGTTGGGGTCGCGAGGAAAAACTGTTTTTT; CDR3aa: CSASWGREEKLFF
v_gene: TRBV6-2/TRBV6-3; abundance: NA; j_gene: TRBJ2-2; len: 15; d_gene: NA; CDR3nt: TGTGCCAGCAGTCGGCTGGGGGTAGACACCGGGGAGCTGTTTTTT; CDR3aa: CASSRLGVDTGELFF
v_gene: TRBV12-3/TRBV12-4; abundance: NA; j_gene: TRBJ2-1; len: 15; d_gene: NA; CDR3nt: TGTGCCAGCAGTCCTGGGACCCTAGGGTCCCATGAGCAGTTCTTC; CDR3aa: CASSPGTLGSHEQFF
v_gene: TRBV9; abundance: NA; j_gene: TRBJ2-3; len: 17; d_gene: TRBD2; CDR3nt: TGTGCCAGCAGCGTAGGGAGACTAGCGGGGAGTCCAGATACGCAGTATTTT; CDR3aa: CASSVGRLAGSPDTQYF
v_gene: TRBV6-1; abundance: NA; j_gene: TRBJ1-6; len: 15; d_gene: TRBD1; CDR3nt: TGTGCCAGCAGTGAGACCAGGGGGCTGGGGTCACCCCTCCACTTT; CDR3aa: CASSETRGLGSPLHF
v_gene: TRBV20-1; abundance: NA; j_gene: TRBJ1-2; len: 14; d_gene: TRBD1; CDR3nt: TGCAGTGCTAGAGTTAGACAGGGGGCCCATGGCTACACCTTC; CDR3aa: CSARVRQGAHGYTF
v_gene: TRBV7-9; abundance: few; j_gene: TRBJ1-6; len: 16; d_gene: TRBD1; CDR3nt: TGTGCCAGCAGCACGTGGGACAGGGGACGTAATTCACCCCTCCACTTT; CDR3aa: CASSTWDRGRNSPLHF
v_gene: TRBV4-1; abundance: few; j_gene: TRBJ2-3; len: 15; d_gene: NA; CDR3nt: TGCGCCAGCAGCCAAGAAGACAGAGGCACAGATACGCAGTATTTT; CDR3aa: CASSQEDRGTDTQYF
v_gene: TRBV6-2/TRBV6-3; abundance: many; j_gene: TRBJ1-1; len: 11; d_gene: NA; CDR3nt: TGTGCCAGCAGTTACAGCACTGAAGCTTTCTTT; CDR3aa: CASSYSTEAFF
v_gene: TRBV6-2/TRBV6-3; abundance: few; j_gene: TRBJ2-3; len: 15; d_gene: TRBD2; CDR3nt: TGTGCCAGCAGTTGGACTAGCGGGGCCACAGATACGCAGTATTTT; CDR3aa: CASSWTSGATDTQYF
v_gene: TRBV10-3; abundance: NA; j_gene: TRBJ2-3; len: 14; d_gene: TRBD1; CDR3nt: TGTGCCATCCGGACCGGGACAGGAACAGATACGCAGTATTTT; CDR3aa: CAIRTGTGTDTQYF
v_gene: TRBV24-1; abundance: many; j_gene: TRBJ1-2; len: 13; d_gene: NA; CDR3nt: TGTGCCACCAGTCCTAGAGCTAACTATGGCTACACCTTC; CDR3aa: CATSPRANYGYTF
v_gene: TRBV4-2; abundance: NA; j_gene: TRBJ1-5; len: 19; d_gene: TRBD1; CDR3nt: TGTGCCAGCAGCCAAGAAGGTTTACTAGTTGGGACAGGGATTGTGCCCCAGCATTTT; CDR3aa: CASSQEGLLVGTGIVPQHF
v_gene: TRBV7-8; abundance: few; j_gene: TRBJ1-5; len: 12; d_gene: NA; CDR3nt: TGTGCCAGCAGCCCTCTTGAAGTGCCCCAGCATTTT; CDR3aa: CASSPLEVPQHF
v_gene: TRBV12-3/TRBV12-4; abundance: NA; j_gene: TRBJ2-7; len: 13; d_gene: NA; CDR3nt: TGTGCCAGCAGTTTTTCATACTCCTACGAGCAGTACTTC; CDR3aa: CASSFSYSYEQYF
v_gene: TRBV20-1; abundance: few; j_gene: TRBJ1-6; len: 16; d_gene: NA; CDR3nt: TGCAGTGCTAGAGAAGGGAGGTTTGCGCCCAATTCACCCCTCCACTTT; CDR3aa: CSAREGRFAPNSPLHF
v_gene: TRBV3-1; abundance: few; j_gene: TRBJ2-3; len: 16; d_gene: TRBD1; CDR3nt: TGTGCCAGCAGCCATTCTCCGGGACAGGGGGCTGGTACGCAGTATTTT; CDR3aa: CASSHSPGQGAGTQYF
v_gene: TRBV27; abundance: many; j_gene: TRBJ1-2; len: 14; d_gene: NA; CDR3nt: TGTGCCAGCAGTTTAGGCAGGGATTACTATGGCTACACCTTC; CDR3aa: CASSLGRDYYGYTF
v_gene: TRBV18; abundance: few; j_gene: TRBJ1-2; len: 15; d_gene: NA; CDR3nt: TGTGCCAGCTCACCTTACAGGGAAGCTGACTATGGCTACACCTTC; CDR3aa: CASSPYREADYGYTF
v_gene: TRBV20-1; abundance: NA; j_gene: TRBJ1-2; len: 17; d_gene: NA; CDR3nt: TGCAGTGCTAGTAATCTTGGCGTGGCAGGGTGGGGCTATGGCTACACCTTC; CDR3aa: CSASNLGVAGWGYGYTF
v_gene: TRBV20-1; abundance: NA; j_gene: TRBJ2-1; len: 16; d_gene: NA; CDR3nt: TGCAGTGCTAGAGATGGGCAGACGACCTCCTACAATGAGCAGTTCTTC; CDR3aa: CSARDGQTTSYNEQFF
v_gene: TRBV29-1; abundance: many; j_gene: TRBJ1-6; len: 17; d_gene: NA; CDR3nt: TGCAGCGTTGAAGATAGAGAAAGGATTCTCTATAATTCACCCCTCCACTTT; CDR3aa: CSVEDRERILYNSPLHF
v_gene: TRBV27; abundance: many; j_gene: TRBJ1-5; len: 15; d_gene: NA; CDR3nt: TGTGCCAGCAGTATGAGACTGGAGGTGGATCAGCCCCAGCATTTT; CDR3aa: CASSMRLEVDQPQHF
v_gene: TRBV29-1; abundance: once; j_gene: TRBJ1-2; len: 14; d_gene: NA; CDR3nt: TGCAGCGTTCGGGACCGACTCCCTAACTATGGCTACACCTTC; CDR3aa: CSVRDRLPNYGYTF
v_gene: TRBV28; abundance: few; j_gene: TRBJ2-7; len: 15; d_gene: NA; CDR3nt: TGTGCCAGCAACTCAGGGGACCGTTTAATCTACGAGCAGTACTTC; CDR3aa: CASNSGDRLIYEQYF